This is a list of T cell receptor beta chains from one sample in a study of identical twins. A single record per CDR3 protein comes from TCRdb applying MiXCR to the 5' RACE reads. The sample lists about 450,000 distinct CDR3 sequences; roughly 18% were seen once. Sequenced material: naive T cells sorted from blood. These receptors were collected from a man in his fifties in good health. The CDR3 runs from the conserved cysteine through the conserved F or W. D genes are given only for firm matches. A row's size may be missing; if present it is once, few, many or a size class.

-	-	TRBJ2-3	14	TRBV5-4	CASRTDGATDTQYF	TGTGCCAGCAGAACGGACGGTGCCACAGATACGCAGTATTTT
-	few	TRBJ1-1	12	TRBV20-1	CSARDWHPEAFF	TGCAGTGCTAGAGATTGGCACCCTGAAGCTTTCTTT
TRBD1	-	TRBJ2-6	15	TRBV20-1	CSAGGTGAGANVLTF	TGCAGTGCCGGAGGGACAGGGGCTGGGGCCAACGTCCTGACTTTC
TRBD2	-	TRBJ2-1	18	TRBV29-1	CSVKGASGGQPFWNEQFF	TGCAGCGTTAAAGGGGCTAGCGGGGGCCAACCCTTTTGGAATGAGCAGTTCTTC
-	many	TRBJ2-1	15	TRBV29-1	CSAPKDESSYNEQFF	TGCAGCGCACCTAAGGACGAGAGCTCCTACAATGAGCAGTTCTTC
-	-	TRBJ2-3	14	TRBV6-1	CASGRRASTDTQYF	TGTGCCAGCGGTAGGCGGGCCAGCACAGATACGCAGTATTTT
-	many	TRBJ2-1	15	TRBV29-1	CSVGRVLSLGNEQFF	TGCAGCGTGGGCAGGGTTCTGTCTTTAGGCAATGAGCAGTTCTTC
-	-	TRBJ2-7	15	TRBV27	CASSLVPAAVYEQYF	TGTGCCAGCAGTTTAGTCCCGGCAGCCGTATACGAGCAGTACTTC
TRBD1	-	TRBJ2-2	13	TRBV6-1	CASSQGAGGELFF	TGTGCCAGCAGCCAGGGGGCTGGCGGGGAGCTGTTTTTT
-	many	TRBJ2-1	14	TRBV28	CASSLWQIYNEQFF	TGTGCCAGCAGTTTATGGCAGATCTACAATGAGCAGTTCTTC
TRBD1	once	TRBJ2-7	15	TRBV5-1	CASSGAGTGLNEQYF	TGCGCCAGCAGCGGTGCCGGGACAGGCCTAAACGAGCAGTACTTC
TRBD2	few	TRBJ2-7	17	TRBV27	CASSLLAGDTIPYEQYF	TGTGCCAGCAGTTTGCTAGCGGGAGATACCATTCCCTACGAGCAGTACTTC
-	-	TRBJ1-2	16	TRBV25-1	CASSGFRTGADYGYTF	TGTGCCAGCAGTGGGTTTAGAACGGGCGCGGACTATGGCTACACCTTC
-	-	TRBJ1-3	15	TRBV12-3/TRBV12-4	CASSLAGTSGNTIYF	TGTGCCAGCAGTTTAGCAGGAACCTCTGGAAACACCATATATTTT
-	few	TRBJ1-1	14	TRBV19	CASSLREENTEAFF	TGTGCCAGTAGTCTACGCGAGGAGAACACTGAAGCTTTCTTT
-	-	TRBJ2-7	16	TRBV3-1	CASSPAPPRAGYEQYF	TGTGCCAGCAGCCCGGCCCCCCCTAGGGCTGGTTACGAGCAGTACTTC
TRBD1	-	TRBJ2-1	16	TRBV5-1	CASSLALGQGAIEQFF	TGCGCCAGCAGCTTGGCCTTAGGACAGGGGGCTATTGAGCAGTTCTTC
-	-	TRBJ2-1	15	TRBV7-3	CASSPSGLPYNEQFF	TGTGCCAGCAGCCCGTCGGGGTTGCCCTACAATGAGCAGTTCTTC
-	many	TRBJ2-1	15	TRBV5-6	CASSLVLISRGEQFF	TGTGCCAGCAGCTTGGTACTAATCTCCAGGGGTGAGCAGTTCTTC
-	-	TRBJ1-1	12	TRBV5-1	CASSITGKEAFF	TGCGCCAGCAGCATAACAGGCAAGGAAGCTTTCTTT
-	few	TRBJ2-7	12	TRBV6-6	CASSKGSYEQYF	TGTGCCAGCAGTAAGGGCTCCTACGAGCAGTACTTC
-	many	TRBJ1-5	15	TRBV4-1	CASSQDDNSNQPQHF	TGCGCCAGCAGCCAAGATGATAATAGCAATCAGCCCCAGCATTTT
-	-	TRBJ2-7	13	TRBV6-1	CASGEDIFLEQYF	TGTGCCAGCGGCGAGGACATTTTCTTGGAGCAGTACTTC
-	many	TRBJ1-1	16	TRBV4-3	CASSQGFWGTNTEAFF	TGCGCCAGCAGCCAAGGTTTCTGGGGCACGAACACTGAAGCTTTCTTT